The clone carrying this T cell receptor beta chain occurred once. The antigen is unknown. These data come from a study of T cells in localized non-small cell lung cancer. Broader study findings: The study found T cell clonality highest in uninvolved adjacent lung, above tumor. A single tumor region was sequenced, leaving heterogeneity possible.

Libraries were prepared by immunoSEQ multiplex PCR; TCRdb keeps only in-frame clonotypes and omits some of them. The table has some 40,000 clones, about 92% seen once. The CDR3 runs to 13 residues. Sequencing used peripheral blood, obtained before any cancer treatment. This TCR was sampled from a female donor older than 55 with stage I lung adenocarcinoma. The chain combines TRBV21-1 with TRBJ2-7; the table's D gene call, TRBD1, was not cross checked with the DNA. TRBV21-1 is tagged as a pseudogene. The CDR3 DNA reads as TGTGCCAGCAGCAAAATTCACAGGGACGAGCAGTACGTC. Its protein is CASSKIHRDEQYV.